The T cell receptor beta chain under discussion was sequenced for a study of Graves' ophthalmopathy and Graves' hyperthyroidism. Turning to the study itself: Peripheral blood was gathered at first diagnosis, ahead of any treatment whatsoever.

The ends were cut back, 1 base at V and 5 bases at J, with 17 bases in the middle. Germline loops: CDR1 LNHNV, CDR2 YYDKDF (reference sequence). The CDR3 loop spans 16 amino acids. Transcripts of RNA were the source for amplifying TCR beta CDR3 regions. HTBI-primed first-round RT-PCR preceded second-round multiplex PCR. TCRdb re-derived calls from the multiplex PCR reads in MiXCR, one entry per CDR3 protein. The sample has almost 750,000 distinct CDR3 sequences; roughly 40% are singletons. A few counts support this clonotype. Antigen: not known. Other autoimmune diseases, uncontrolled infections, pregnancy or lactation excluded patients from enrollment. Clinicians made diagnoses from clinical symptoms, serum thyroxine, TRAb, thyroid ultrasound and orbital computed tomography. Findings and caveats of the study: Using 13 signatures, a model distinguished ophthalmopathy from stable hyperthyroidism, reaching around 88% sensitivity and approximately 82% specificity.

The sequencing input was peripheral blood. The V and J genes are TRBV15 and TRBJ2-5, with D unclear. This sequence originates from an adult man with Graves' ophthalmopathy. CDR3 DNA sequence: TGTGCCACCAGCAGAGGGGATTTTAGCTTAATGGAGACCCAGTACTTC. As protein: CATSRGDFSLMETQYF. The whole variable domain, filled in from reference TRBV15 and TRBJ2-5, reads DAMVIQNPRYQVTQFGKPVTLSCSQTLNHNVMYWYQQKSSQAPKLLFHYYDKDFNNEADTPDNFQSRRPNTSFCFLDIRSPGLGDTAMYLCATSRGDFSLMETQYFGPGTRLLVL.